This is a list of T cell receptor beta chains from one sample in a study of T cell responses to AZD1222 COVID-19 vaccine. TCRdb keeps only in-frame clones here, not all; method: immunoSEQ multiplex PCR. The sample yields about 140,000 clones, just over 90% seen once. Source: peripheral blood, taken on day 0 of AZD1222 vaccination. These receptors were obtained from an adult in good health. Both conserved end residues are part of each CDR3. A D gene is named only where the DNA matches it firmly. The size entry is marked missing in some rows and otherwise reads once, few, many or a size class.

J gene: TRBJ1-4; clone size: NA; V gene: TRBV7-6; D gene: TRBD1; CDR3 protein: CASSLTGMREKLFF; CDR3 DNA: TGTGCCAGCAGCTTGACAGGGATGCGAGAAAAACTGTTTTTT
J gene: TRBJ1-1; clone size: NA; V gene: TRBV11-2; D gene: NA; CDR3 protein: CASSLNRRASRPNTEAFF; CDR3 DNA: TGTGCCAGCAGCCTCAACAGACGGGCATCCCGACCGAACACTGAAGCTTTCTTT
J gene: TRBJ1-1; clone size: NA; V gene: TRBV4-1; D gene: NA; CDR3 protein: CASSQAGTLNTEAFF; CDR3 DNA: TGCGCCAGCAGCCAAGCAGGGACATTGAACACTGAAGCTTTCTTT
J gene: TRBJ2-1; clone size: NA; V gene: TRBV27; D gene: TRBD2; CDR3 protein: CASRMGREYNEQFF; CDR3 DNA: TGTGCCAGCAGAATGGGGAGGGAGTACAATGAGCAGTTCTTC
J gene: TRBJ1-2; clone size: NA; V gene: TRBV6-6; D gene: TRBD1; CDR3 protein: CASRRQTGSNYGYTF; CDR3 DNA: TGTGCCAGCAGGAGACAGACAGGGTCCAACTATGGCTACACCTTC
J gene: TRBJ1-2; clone size: NA; V gene: TRBV12-3/TRBV12-4; D gene: TRBD1; CDR3 protein: CASSQQGTYGYTF; CDR3 DNA: TGTGCCAGCAGTCAACAGGGGACCTATGGCTACACCTTC
J gene: TRBJ2-1; clone size: NA; V gene: TRBV19; D gene: NA; CDR3 protein: CASSPLRGESYNEQFF; CDR3 DNA: TGTGCCAGTAGTCCACTGAGAGGGGAGAGCTACAATGAGCAGTTCTTC
J gene: TRBJ1-1; clone size: NA; V gene: TRBV7-2; D gene: NA; CDR3 protein: CASSTNIGGWGEAFF; CDR3 DNA: TGTGCCAGCAGCACGAACATCGGGGGCTGGGGTGAAGCTTTCTTT
J gene: TRBJ2-1; clone size: NA; V gene: TRBV7-3; D gene: TRBD2; CDR3 protein: CASSPGLAGPLFF; CDR3 DNA: TGTGCCAGCAGCCCGGGACTAGCGGGTCCGTTGTTCTTC
J gene: TRBJ1-6; clone size: many; V gene: TRBV30; D gene: NA; CDR3 protein: CAWSVQGREASPLHF; CDR3 DNA: TGTGCCTGGAGTGTACAGGGCAGGGAAGCATCACCCCTCCACTTT
J gene: TRBJ1-2; clone size: NA; V gene: TRBV27; D gene: TRBD1; CDR3 protein: CASRPGTGHPSNYGYTF; CDR3 DNA: TGTGCCAGCCGCCCCGGGACAGGCCACCCATCTAACTATGGCTACACCTTC
J gene: TRBJ1-5; clone size: once; V gene: TRBV5-6; D gene: NA; CDR3 protein: CASSFLSQPQHF; CDR3 DNA: TGTGCCAGCAGCTTCTTGAGCCAGCCCCAGCATTTT
J gene: TRBJ2-7; clone size: NA; V gene: TRBV7-8; D gene: NA; CDR3 protein: CASSPLSYEQYF; CDR3 DNA: TGTGCCAGCAGCCCCCTCTCCTACGAGCAGTACTTC
J gene: TRBJ1-5; clone size: NA; V gene: TRBV28; D gene: NA; CDR3 protein: CASNGGDQPQHF; CDR3 DNA: TGTGCCAGCAATGGGGGGGATCAGCCCCAGCATTTT
J gene: TRBJ2-1; clone size: NA; V gene: TRBV3-1/TRBV3-2; D gene: TRBD2; CDR3 protein: CASSQQLAGGWNEQFF; CDR3 DNA: TGTGCCAGCAGCCAACAACTAGCGGGAGGGTGGAATGAGCAGTTCTTC
J gene: TRBJ2-1; clone size: NA; V gene: TRBV3-1/TRBV3-2; D gene: TRBD2; CDR3 protein: CASSQGAGLAGGEQFF; CDR3 DNA: TGTGCCAGCAGCCAAGGTGCGGGACTAGCCGGAGGTGAGCAGTTCTTC
J gene: TRBJ1-5; clone size: NA; V gene: TRBV6-5; D gene: NA; CDR3 protein: CASSSTPSGNQPQHF; CDR3 DNA: TGTGCCAGCAGTTCCACACCCTCGGGCAATCAGCCCCAGCATTTT
J gene: TRBJ1-5; clone size: NA; V gene: TRBV4-2; D gene: NA; CDR3 protein: CASSQMAIRRNQPQHF; CDR3 DNA: TGTGCCAGCAGCCAGATGGCCATTAGGCGCAATCAGCCCCAGCATTTT
J gene: TRBJ1-3; clone size: NA; V gene: TRBV3-1/TRBV3-2; D gene: NA; CDR3 protein: CASSQSGSSRSGNTIYF; CDR3 DNA: TGTGCCAGCAGCCAATCTGGCAGTTCCCGCTCTGGAAACACCATATATTTT
J gene: TRBJ2-2; clone size: NA; V gene: TRBV7-8; D gene: NA; CDR3 protein: CASSPAATAYTGELFF; CDR3 DNA: TGTGCCAGCAGCCCAGCGGCTACCGCGTACACCGGGGAGCTGTTTTTT
J gene: TRBJ2-1; clone size: NA; V gene: TRBV18; D gene: TRBD1; CDR3 protein: CASSPPQGQGMNEQFF; CDR3 DNA: TGTGCCAGCTCACCACCGCAGGGACAGGGAATGAATGAGCAGTTCTTC
J gene: TRBJ2-5; clone size: NA; V gene: TRBV7-9; D gene: NA; CDR3 protein: CASSPKETQYF; CDR3 DNA: TGTGCCAGCAGCCCAAAAGAGACCCAGTACTTC
J gene: TRBJ2-1; clone size: NA; V gene: TRBV5-6; D gene: TRBD2; CDR3 protein: CASSLVQRGNEQFF; CDR3 DNA: TGTGCCAGCAGCTTAGTCCAGCGGGGAAATGAGCAGTTCTTC
J gene: TRBJ2-1; clone size: NA; V gene: TRBV7-3; D gene: NA; CDR3 protein: CASRLEVKEQFF; CDR3 DNA: TGTGCCAGCAGACTAGAGGTCAAGGAGCAGTTCTTC
J gene: TRBJ2-1; clone size: NA; V gene: TRBV2; D gene: NA; CDR3 protein: CASKVEAGSNEQFF; CDR3 DNA: TGTGCCAGCAAAGTAGAAGCTGGGTCCAATGAGCAGTTCTTC
J gene: TRBJ2-1; clone size: NA; V gene: TRBV19; D gene: TRBD2; CDR3 protein: CASSIGPSGAYNEQFF; CDR3 DNA: TGTGCCAGTAGTATAGGGCCTAGCGGGGCATACAATGAGCAGTTCTTC
J gene: TRBJ1-1; clone size: NA; V gene: TRBV7-8; D gene: NA; CDR3 protein: CASSLVGNTEAFF; CDR3 DNA: TGTGCCAGCAGCTTAGTGGGGAACACTGAAGCTTTCTTT
J gene: TRBJ1-1; clone size: NA; V gene: TRBV5-4; D gene: NA; CDR3 protein: CASSLFLGTEAFF; CDR3 DNA: TGTGCCAGCAGCCTCTTCCTCGGGACTGAAGCTTTCTTT
J gene: TRBJ2-1; clone size: NA; V gene: TRBV24-1; D gene: NA; CDR3 protein: CATSDFGRDEQFF; CDR3 DNA: TGTGCCACCAGTGATTTCGGCAGGGATGAGCAGTTCTTC
J gene: TRBJ2-3; clone size: NA; V gene: TRBV5-1; D gene: NA; CDR3 protein: CASSLFWSGRTDTQYF; CDR3 DNA: TGCGCCAGCAGCTTATTTTGGTCGGGGAGGACAGATACGCAGTATTTT
J gene: TRBJ2-7; clone size: NA; V gene: TRBV7-9; D gene: TRBD1; CDR3 protein: CASSEPGQTNSYEQYF; CDR3 DNA: TGTGCCAGCAGCGAACCGGGACAGACAAACTCCTACGAGCAGTACTTC
J gene: TRBJ2-1; clone size: NA; V gene: TRBV7-9; D gene: NA; CDR3 protein: CASSYGTSFRHEQFF; CDR3 DNA: TGTGCCAGCAGCTATGGGACCTCCTTCCGCCATGAGCAGTTCTTC
J gene: TRBJ1-1; clone size: NA; V gene: TRBV7-2; D gene: NA; CDR3 protein: CASSSDEGGSTEAFF; CDR3 DNA: TGTGCCAGCAGCTCCGACGAGGGAGGAAGCACTGAAGCTTTCTTT
J gene: TRBJ2-7; clone size: NA; V gene: TRBV19; D gene: TRBD1; CDR3 protein: CASTRDREGYEQYF; CDR3 DNA: TGTGCCAGTACCCGGGACAGGGAAGGCTACGAGCAGTACTTC
J gene: TRBJ2-1; clone size: NA; V gene: TRBV6-2/TRBV6-3; D gene: NA; CDR3 protein: CASSPLPALYNEQFF; CDR3 DNA: TGTGCCAGCAGCCCACTACCCGCTCTCTACAATGAGCAGTTCTTC
J gene: TRBJ1-1; clone size: NA; V gene: TRBV2; D gene: NA; CDR3 protein: CASSGWGMEAFF; CDR3 DNA: TGTGCCAGCAGTGGTTGGGGCATGGAAGCTTTCTTT
J gene: TRBJ1-1; clone size: NA; V gene: TRBV11-2; D gene: NA; CDR3 protein: CASSLGRRFSESNTEAFF; CDR3 DNA: TGTGCCAGCAGCTTAGGACGAAGGTTTTCTGAGTCAAACACTGAAGCTTTCTTT
J gene: TRBJ2-7; clone size: NA; V gene: TRBV27; D gene: NA; CDR3 protein: CASSSSGTGFYEQYF; CDR3 DNA: TGTGCCAGCAGTTCGTCCGGGACGGGATTCTACGAGCAGTACTTC
J gene: TRBJ2-1; clone size: NA; V gene: TRBV7-8; D gene: NA; CDR3 protein: CASSFDIGQLRPYNEQFF; CDR3 DNA: TGTGCCAGCAGCTTCGATATCGGACAGTTAAGGCCCTACAATGAGCAGTTCTTC
J gene: TRBJ2-1; clone size: NA; V gene: TRBV7-2; D gene: TRBD2; CDR3 protein: CASSLEGLAGIFEQFF; CDR3 DNA: TGTGCCAGCAGCTTAGAGGGACTAGCGGGAATTTTTGAGCAGTTCTTC
J gene: TRBJ1-3; clone size: NA; V gene: TRBV4-1; D gene: NA; CDR3 protein: CASSLAHLGGNTIYF; CDR3 DNA: TGCGCCAGCAGCCTAGCGCATTTAGGCGGAAACACCATATATTTT
J gene: TRBJ2-1; clone size: NA; V gene: TRBV7-3; D gene: NA; CDR3 protein: CASSAQVRSYNEQFF; CDR3 DNA: TGTGCCAGCAGCGCACAGGTTCGATCCTACAATGAGCAGTTCTTC
J gene: TRBJ2-1; clone size: NA; V gene: TRBV7-3; D gene: TRBD2; CDR3 protein: CASSLAGGMFDEQFF; CDR3 DNA: TGTGCCAGCAGCTTAGCGGGAGGGATGTTTGATGAGCAGTTCTTC
J gene: TRBJ1-2; clone size: NA; V gene: TRBV13; D gene: TRBD1; CDR3 protein: CASSGRQGARGYTF; CDR3 DNA: TGTGCCAGCAGCGGTCGACAGGGGGCGCGGGGCTACACCTTC
J gene: TRBJ1-5; clone size: NA; V gene: TRBV2; D gene: NA; CDR3 protein: CASSPTGWNQPQHF; CDR3 DNA: TGTGCCAGCAGTCCCACAGGGTGGAATCAGCCCCAGCATTTT
J gene: TRBJ2-6; clone size: few; V gene: TRBV27; D gene: NA; CDR3 protein: CASSRQGGGANVLTF; CDR3 DNA: TGTGCCAGCAGTAGACAGGGAGGTGGGGCCAACGTCCTGACTTTC
J gene: TRBJ2-2; clone size: NA; V gene: TRBV6-1; D gene: NA; CDR3 protein: CASSERGPGRINTGELFF; CDR3 DNA: TGTGCCAGCAGTGAACGAGGGCCAGGGAGGATAAACACCGGGGAGCTGTTTTTT
J gene: TRBJ2-5; clone size: NA; V gene: TRBV19; D gene: NA; CDR3 protein: CASGHGRRETQYF; CDR3 DNA: TGTGCCAGTGGACACGGTAGGCGCGAGACCCAGTACTTC
J gene: TRBJ2-7; clone size: NA; V gene: TRBV19; D gene: NA; CDR3 protein: CASSIEGTASYEQYF; CDR3 DNA: TGTGCCAGTAGTATAGAGGGGACCGCATCCTACGAGCAGTACTTC
J gene: TRBJ2-3; clone size: NA; V gene: TRBV7-2; D gene: NA; CDR3 protein: CASSLGLADTQYF; CDR3 DNA: TGTGCCAGCAGCTTGGGTTTGGCCGATACGCAGTATTTT
J gene: TRBJ2-1; clone size: NA; V gene: TRBV29-1; D gene: TRBD1; CDR3 protein: CSSERDSSYNEQFF; CDR3 DNA: TGCAGTTCCGAACGGGACAGCTCCTACAATGAGCAGTTCTTC